This T cell receptor beta chain was identified in a study of blood T cell repertoires in COVID-19. Recruitment covered over 20 US areas and drew participants whose ages spanned about 18 to 100 years. Cohorts were based on clinical histories the participants reported. Someone with COVID-19 had been met by exposed participants within 2 weeks before study entry. This CDR3 comprises 16 residues. Germline loops: CDR1 SGHNT, CDR2 YYREEE (reference sequence). V was trimmed by 4 bases and J by 0 bases, leaving 14 bases between them. Data came from immunoSEQ multiplex PCR; TCRdb stores just in-frame clones and leaves some out. The table includes a few hundred thousand clones, roughly 90% detected once.

The chain employs TRBV5-4 and TRBJ2-1; maybe TRBD2 (5 bases). The material sequenced was PBMCs or T cells enriched from blood (not recorded which). The receptor comes from a woman aged 25 to 39 who had been exposed to COVID-19. The CDR3: CASSPLRGSSYNEQFF. The CDR3 coding sequence is TGTGCCAGCAGCCCCCTCCGGGGAAGCTCCTACAATGAGCAGTTCTTC. Together with reference TRBV5-4 and TRBJ2-1, the CDR3 gives the full variable domain: ETGVTQSPTHLIKTRGQQVTLRCSSQSGHNTVSWYQQALGQGPQFIFQYYREEENGRGNFPPRFSGLQFPNYSSELNVNALELDDSALYLCASSPLRGSSYNEQFFGPGTRLTVL.